These 21 T cell receptor beta chains were all obtained from the same sample, sequenced in a study of cytomegalovirus exposure and HLA in healthy donors. The PCR made use of 60 Vbeta and 13 Jbeta primers. Sequencing was performed with immunoSEQ multiplex PCR; in TCRdb, only in-frame clones are kept and a portion is missing. The sample includes roughly 200,000 clones, 75% to 85% of them seen just once. Sequencing was performed on PBMCs. Source of these receptors: a boy younger than 18 in good health and CMV-seronegative.

This clone has just a few counts. The chain couples TRBV7-2 to TRBJ1-2; TRBD1 matches at 8 bases. CDR1 is SGHTA and CDR2 is FQGNSA in the germline V gene. The CDR3 length is 16 residues. Germline trimming cut 3 bases from V and 1 base from J; bases unmatched to any gene: 7. CDR3 coding DNA: TGTGCCAGCAGCTTTGCGTCCGGACAGGGTAACTATGGCTACACCTTC. As protein: CASSFASGQGNYGYTF. Full variable domain (outside the CDR3, taken from reference TRBV7-2 and TRBJ1-2): GAGVSQSPSNKVTEKGKDVELRCDPISGHTALYWYRQSLGQGLEFLIYFQGNSAPDKSGLPSDRFSAERTGGSVSTLTIQRTQQEDSAVYLCASSFASGQGNYGYTFGSGTRLTVV.

V gene TRBV9 combines with J gene TRBJ1-1; no clear D. Trimming pared 0 bases from V and 1 base from J, leaving 10 bases between. Looked up from germline, CDR1 is SGDLS and CDR2 is YYNGEE. The CDR3 has 15 amino acids. The CDR3 reads CASSVGGSGNTEAFF. CDR3 in DNA: TGTGCCAGCAGCGTAGGCGGCAGCGGGAACACTGAAGCTTTCTTT.

V and J are TRBV2 and TRBJ1-2, with 7 bases identical to TRBD1. This CDR3 is 16 amino acids long. Germline lookup yields CDR1 SNHLY and CDR2 FYNNEI. J gave up 4 bases and V 5 bases, and 13 bases lay outside the gene matches. This CDR3 is CASSPGTVSYLYGYTF. CDR3 nucleotides: TGTGCCAGCAGTCCCGGGACAGTTTCATACCTCTATGGCTACACCTTC.

Of note for this clone: As the CDR3 is not closed by the conserved phenylalanine or tryptophan, this likely results from a read error. V gene TRBV7-9 combines with J gene TRBJ1-2; D is unresolved. Germline values: CDR1 SEHNR, CDR2 FQNEAQ (reference sequence). The V gene lost 4 bases and the J gene lost 5 bases, with 11 bases spanning the gap. The CDR3 consists of 13 residues. The CDR3 DNA follows: TGTGCCAGCAGCTCCCCGGGGAAGTATGGCTACACCCTC. Its protein is CASSSPGKYGYTL.

The V and J genes are TRBV9 and TRBJ2-5, with 10 bases aligning to TRBD2. The CDR3 totals 15 residues. Trimming removed 4 bases from V and 5 bases from J; junction bases left unmatched: 8. Germline V gives CDR1 SGDLS, CDR2 YYNGEE. The CDR3 region has the DNA TGTGCCAGCAGCCCTAGCGGGAGTGGGTCGGAGACCCAGTACTTC. This gives the protein CASSPSGSGSETQYF.

This clone was counted a few times. The V and J genes are TRBV19 and TRBJ2-7; 7 bases fit TRBD1. This CDR3 is built from 14 residues. Germline lookup yields CDR1 LNHDA and CDR2 SQIVND (reference sequence). The V segment lost 5 bases and the J segment 4 bases; nucleotides outside the gene matches: 8. The CDR3 nucleotides are TGTGCCAGTAGTTCCTGGGACAGAGGATACGAGCAGTACTTC. Its protein product is CASSSWDRGYEQYF.

The chain employs TRBV7-6 and TRBJ1-4; 8 bases map to TRBD1. The CDR3 spans 14 residues. Trimming removed 4 bases from V and 7 bases from J; junction bases left unmatched: 5. CDR1 is SGHVS and CDR2 is FNYEAQ in the germline V gene. The CDR3 bases are TGTGCCAGCAGCTATCAGGGGGCGGGTGAAAAACTGTTTTTT. Its translation: CASSYQGAGEKLFF.

The chain is built from TRBV19 and TRBJ2-1; TRBD2 matches at 10 bases. The junction had 15 bases not matched to a gene; V was cut back by 7 bases and J by 9 bases. There are 16 residues in the CDR3. The V gene's germline CDR1 is LNHDA and CDR2 SQIVND (reference sequence). The DNA of the CDR3 is TGTGCCAGTAAGAGGGGGGAAGCGGGAGGGAACTGTGAGCAGTTCTTC. Translating gives CASKRGEAGGNCEQFF.

CDR3 region: CAWSVQGDQPQHF. The CDR3 region has the DNA TGTGCCTGGAGTGTTCAGGGGGACCAGCCCCAGCATTTT. This chain joins TRBV30 and TRBJ1-5, with 7 bases lining up with TRBD1. This CDR3 comprises 13 residues. CDR1 GTSNPN and CDR2 SVGIG come from the germline V gene (reference sequence). Trimming removed 0 bases from V and 7 bases from J; junction bases left unmatched: 3.

The DNA for the CDR3 is TGCAGCGTTGGACAGGGGAACACCGGGGAGCTGTTTTTT. Translation: CSVGQGNTGELFF. This chain links TRBV29-1 with TRBJ2-2; 7 bases fit TRBD1. With 4 bases clipped from V and 1 base from J, the junction kept 0 bases outside the gene matches. Germline V gene sequence: CDR1 SQVTM, CDR2 ANQGSEA. The CDR3 sequence is 13 residues long.

The genes are TRBV18 and TRBJ2-7; D may be TRBD1 (6 bases). The CDR3 length is 13 residues. Germline CDR1 KGHSH, CDR2 LQKENI. The germline V and J ends were trimmed by 2 bases and 3 bases, with 8 bases remaining between them. The CDR3: CASSPGQLYEQYF. The CDR3 DNA follows: TGTGCCAGCTCACCAGGACAGCTCTACGAGCAGTACTTC.

The rearrangement joins TRBV7-3 to TRBJ2-1; 13 nucleotides agree with TRBD2. The CDR3 totals 17 residues. With V trimmed by 5 bases and J by 5 bases, 9 bases remained unmatched. CDR1 is SGHTA, CDR2 FQGTGA, per germline. In DNA, the CDR3 is TGTGCCAGCAGCCCTAGACTAGCGGGAGGCCCACACAATGAGCAGTTCTTC. Encoded protein: CASSPRLAGGPHNEQFF.

The chain uses TRBV7-2 and TRBJ1-1; D gene ambiguous. This CDR3 is 17 amino acids long. The V gene lost 1 base and the J gene lost 0 bases, with 15 bases spanning the gap. Germline V gives CDR1 SGHTA, CDR2 FQGNSA. CDR3 protein: CASSLVPGFGVNTEAFF. CDR3 bases: TGTGCCAGCAGCTTAGTCCCGGGGTTTGGAGTGAACACTGAAGCTTTCTTT.

This chain joins TRBV7-2 and TRBJ2-5, with 13 bases aligning to TRBD2. The CDR3 runs 17 residues. J gave up 5 bases and V 4 bases, and 10 bases lay outside the gene matches. CDR1 is SGHTA, CDR2 FQGNSA, per germline. The CDR3 region is CASSSSGLAGAGETQYF. CDR3 in DNA: TGTGCCAGCAGCTCAAGCGGACTAGCGGGAGCAGGGGAGACCCAGTACTTC.

The CDR3 DNA reads TGTGCCTGGAGTGTAGGCGGAGGATACACTGAAGCTTTCTTT. It is translated as CAWSVGGGYTEAFF. This sequence joins TRBV30 and TRBJ1-1; D is ambiguous. With 0 bases removed from V and 3 bases from J, the gap between germline ends came to 11 bases. The CDR3 extends over 14 amino acids. The germline V gene encodes CDR1 GTSNPN and CDR2 SVGIG (reference sequence).

In DNA, the CDR3 is TGCGCCAGCAGCTTGGAGACCGGGGGACAGGGATCCTACGAGCAGTACTTC. It codes for CASSLETGGQGSYEQYF. The genes are TRBV5-1 and TRBJ2-7; 9 bases align to TRBD1. V trimming: 0 bases; J trimming: 1 base; junction bases outside the gene matches: 8. The germline V gene encodes CDR1 SGHRS and CDR2 YFSETQ. This CDR3 is 17 amino acids long.

To note about this clone: A junction boundary mismatches the germline segment, possibly from a read error. This chain links TRBV7-9 with TRBJ2-1, with a tentative D call TRBD2 (7 bases). Germline assignment: CDR1 SEHNR and CDR2 FQNEAQ (reference sequence). The CDR3 consists of 17 residues. In DNA, the CDR3 is TGTTCCAGCAGCTTAGATGCGGGGGCGACCTTCTACAATGAGCAGTTCTTC. Protein product: CSSSLDAGATFYNEQFF.

In this sample, this clone turned up a few times. This chain connects TRBV10-1 to TRBJ1-4; TRBD1 matches 7 bases. This CDR3 region has 14 residues. CDR1 is WNHNN, CDR2 SYGVQD, per germline (reference sequence). J lost 8 bases, V lost 1 base, and 4 bases had no gene match. As DNA, the CDR3 is TGCGCCAGCAGTGAGTTTAGGACAGGAGAAAAACTGTTTTTT. Residues: CASSEFRTGEKLFF.

This chain joins TRBV6-5 and TRBJ1-1; D is uncertain. V lost 7 bases, J lost 4 bases, and 13 bases lay in between. CDR3 length equals 13 residues. Germline CDR1 reads MNHEY; CDR2 reads SVGAGI. This CDR3 reads CASIKTGITEAFF. CDR3 bases: TGTGCCAGCATTAAAACCGGGATCACTGAAGCTTTCTTT.

The chain combines TRBV19 with TRBJ2-1, with no clear D. Trimming removed 3 bases from V and 4 bases from J, with 7 bases in between. Looked up from germline, CDR1 is LNHDA and CDR2 is SQIVND (reference sequence). The CDR3 has 13 amino acids. The CDR3 DNA reads TGTGCCAGTAGTATCGCGAAGTACAATGAGCAGTTCTTC. Encoded protein: CASSIAKYNEQFF.

The chain has TRBV28 and TRBJ1-1; TRBD1 matches at 9 bases. The CDR3 has 21 amino acids. V lost 5 bases and J lost 4; bases outside the gene matches: 26. Germline CDR1 and CDR2: MDHEN and SYDVKM. The CDR3 sequence: CASSTSPLNRGRLIGSTEAFF. DNA for the CDR3: TGTGCCAGCAGTACCAGCCCATTAAACAGGGGGCGCCTGATCGGAAGCACTGAAGCTTTCTTT.